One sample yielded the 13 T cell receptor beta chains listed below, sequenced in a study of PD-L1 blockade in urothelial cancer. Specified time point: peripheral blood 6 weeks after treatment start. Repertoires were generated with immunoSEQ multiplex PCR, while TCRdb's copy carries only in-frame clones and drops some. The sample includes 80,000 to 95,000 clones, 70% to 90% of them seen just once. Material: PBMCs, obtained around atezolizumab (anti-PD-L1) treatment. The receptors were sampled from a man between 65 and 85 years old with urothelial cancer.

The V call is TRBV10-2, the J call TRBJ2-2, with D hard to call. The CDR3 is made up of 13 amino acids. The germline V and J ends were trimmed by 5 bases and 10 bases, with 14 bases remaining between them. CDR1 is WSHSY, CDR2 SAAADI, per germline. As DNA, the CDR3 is TGCGCCAGCAGTAATGAGAGGAATGAGGAGCTGTTTTTT. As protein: CASSNERNEELFF.

The CDR3 sequence: CASSQSGTDTQYF. The CDR3 DNA follows: TGTGCCAGCAGCCAGTCAGGGACAGATACGCAGTATTTT. The rearrangement joins TRBV4-2 to TRBJ2-3, with D possibly matching TRBD1 (5 bases). V was shortened by 3 bases and J by 3 bases, with 7 bases between the two germline ends. The CDR3 is 13 residues long. Looked up from germline, CDR1 is LGHNA and CDR2 is YNFKEQ.

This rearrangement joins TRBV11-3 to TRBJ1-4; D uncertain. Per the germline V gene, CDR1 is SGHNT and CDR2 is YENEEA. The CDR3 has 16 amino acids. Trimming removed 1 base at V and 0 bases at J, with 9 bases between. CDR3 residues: CASSLGQSATNEKLFF. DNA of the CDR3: TGTGCCAGCAGCTTAGGGCAGTCTGCAACTAATGAAAAACTGTTTTTT.

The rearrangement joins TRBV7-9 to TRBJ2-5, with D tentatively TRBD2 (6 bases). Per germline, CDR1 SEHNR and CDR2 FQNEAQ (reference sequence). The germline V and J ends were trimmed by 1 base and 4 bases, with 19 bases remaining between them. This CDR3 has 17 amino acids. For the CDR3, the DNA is TGTGCCAGCAGCTTAGGGTTTAGCGGCCCTGAGCGAGAGACCCAGTACTTC. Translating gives CASSLGFSGPERETQYF. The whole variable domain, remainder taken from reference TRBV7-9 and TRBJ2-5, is DTGVSQNPRHKITKRGQNVTFRCDPISEHNRLYWYRQTLGQGPEFLTYFQNEAQLEKSRLLSDRFSAERPKGSFSTLEIQRTEQGDSAMYLCASSLGFSGPERETQYFGPGTRLLVL.

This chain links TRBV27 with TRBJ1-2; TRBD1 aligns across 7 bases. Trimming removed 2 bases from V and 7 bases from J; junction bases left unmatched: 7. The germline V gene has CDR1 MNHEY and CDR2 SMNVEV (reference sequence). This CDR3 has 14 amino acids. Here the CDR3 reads CASSLKGAAGGYTF. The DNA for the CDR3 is TGTGCCAGCAGTTTAAAGGGGGCGGCGGGTGGCTACACCTTC.

In DNA form, the CDR3 reads TGTGCCAGCAGCCTAGGGACTGACGGAGAGACCCAGTACTTC. It yields the protein CASSLGTDGETQYF. The chain joins TRBV5-4 to TRBJ2-5; TRBD2 is a possible D gene (6 bases). The length of the CDR3 is 14 residues. Trimming took 4 bases from V and 4 from J, leaving 14 bases between them. Germline V gene data show CDR1 as SGHNT and CDR2 as YYREEE (reference sequence).

The CDR3 spells CASSRGSQETQYF. CDR3 DNA sequence: TGTGCCAGCTCACGAGGGAGCCAAGAGACCCAGTACTTC. This rearrangement joins TRBV18 to TRBJ2-5; D possibly corresponds to TRBD2 (5 bases). Germline V CDR1 and CDR2: KGHSH, LQKENI. V shed 4 bases and J shed 1 base, with 7 bases lying between them. CDR3 size: 13 residues.

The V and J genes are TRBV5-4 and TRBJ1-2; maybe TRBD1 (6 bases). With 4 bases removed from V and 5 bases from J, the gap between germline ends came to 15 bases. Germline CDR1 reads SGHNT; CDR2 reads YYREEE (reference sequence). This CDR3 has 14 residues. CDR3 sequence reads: CASSPADSGYGYTF. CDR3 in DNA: TGTGCCAGCAGCCCCGCGGACAGTGGGTATGGCTACACCTTC.

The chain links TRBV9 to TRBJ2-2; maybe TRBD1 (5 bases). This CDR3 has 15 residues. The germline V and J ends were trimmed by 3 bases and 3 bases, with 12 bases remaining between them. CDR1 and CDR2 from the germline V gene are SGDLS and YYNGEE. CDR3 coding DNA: TGTGCCAGCAGCGCTCGACAAGGGGACACCGGGGAGCTGTTTTTT. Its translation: CASSARQGDTGELFF.

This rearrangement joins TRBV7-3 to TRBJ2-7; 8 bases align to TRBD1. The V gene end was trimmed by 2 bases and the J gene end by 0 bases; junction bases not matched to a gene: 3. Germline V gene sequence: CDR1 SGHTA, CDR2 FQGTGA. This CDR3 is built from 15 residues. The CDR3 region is CASSLGTGPSYEQYF. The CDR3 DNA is TGTGCCAGCAGCTTAGGGACAGGCCCCTCCTACGAGCAGTACTTC.

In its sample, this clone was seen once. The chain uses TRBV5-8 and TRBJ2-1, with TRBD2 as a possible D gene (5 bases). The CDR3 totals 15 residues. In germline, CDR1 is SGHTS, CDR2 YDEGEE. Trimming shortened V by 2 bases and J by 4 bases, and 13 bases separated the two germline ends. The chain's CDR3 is CASSFRTDNYNEQFF. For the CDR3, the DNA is TGTGCCAGCAGCTTTAGGACTGATAATTACAATGAGCAGTTCTTC.

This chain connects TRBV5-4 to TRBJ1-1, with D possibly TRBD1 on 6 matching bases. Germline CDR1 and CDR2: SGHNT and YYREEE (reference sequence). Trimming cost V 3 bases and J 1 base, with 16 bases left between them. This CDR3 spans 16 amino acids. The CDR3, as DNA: TGTGCCAGCAGCTCTCCAGGAAGGGACACGAACACTGAAGCTTTCTTT. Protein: CASSSPGRDTNTEAFF.

CDR3 sequence reads: CASSLQEWNTEAFF. The DNA for the CDR3 is TGTGCCAGCAGCTTACAGGAATGGAACACTGAAGCTTTCTTT. V usage is TRBV11-3 and J usage is TRBJ1-1, with unresolved D. Germline values: CDR1 SGHNT, CDR2 YENEEA. V was pared by 2 bases and J by 1 base, with 8 bases between. The CDR3 consists of 14 residues.